These T cell receptor beta chains were read from a single sample in a study of shared clonotypes between healthy human individuals. Profiled with immunoSEQ multiplex PCR; TCRdb holds only in-frame clones, not every one. The data show 2 million to 3 million clones, 93% seen once. Sequenced input: naive CD4+ T cells from PBMCs. The receptors were sampled from a man between 18 and 35 years old in good health. Some clones in this sample may be carry-over from other donors' samples. The CDR3 runs from the conserved cysteine through the conserved F or W. A D gene is named only where the DNA matches it firmly. Some rows have no size entry. The others give once, few or many, or a class for an expanded clone.

d_call	clone_size	j_call	v_call	cdr3_aa	cdr3_nt
TRBD1	NA	TRBJ1-1	TRBV11-2	CASSSRTGGIWNTEAFF	TGTGCCAGCAGCTCCCGGACAGGGGGCATCTGGAACACTGAAGCTTTCTTT
TRBD1	NA	TRBJ1-6	TRBV7-2	CASSRLRTGDNSPLHF	TGTGCCAGCAGCCGACTACGGACAGGCGATAATTCACCCCTCCACTTT
NA	few	TRBJ1-5	TRBV28	CASSLINSNQPQHF	TGTGCCAGCAGTTTGATCAACAGCAATCAGCCCCAGCATTTT
NA	NA	TRBJ2-1	TRBV27	CASSLGAGWDDNEQFF	TGTGCCAGCAGTTTAGGAGCCGGCTGGGACGACAATGAGCAGTTCTTC
NA	NA	TRBJ1-1	TRBV18	CASSPDLNTEAFF	TGTGCCAGCTCACCCGATCTGAACACTGAAGCTTTCTTT
TRBD2	NA	TRBJ2-1	TRBV19	CASSPSGPGYGQFF	TGTGCCAGTAGTCCTAGCGGGCCCGGTTACGGGCAGTTCTTC
NA	once	TRBJ1-1	TRBV6-1	CASSVLMNTEAFF	TGTGCCAGCAGTGTACTAATGAACACTGAAGCTTTCTTT
TRBD1	NA	TRBJ1-2	TRBV9	CASSVTGDNYGYTF	TGTGCCAGCAGCGTAACAGGGGACAACTATGGCTACACCTTC
NA	NA	TRBJ2-5	TRBV7-9	CASSLGSGGVETQYF	TGTGCCAGCAGCTTAGGGTCGGGGGGCGTAGAGACCCAGTACTTC
NA	NA	TRBJ2-1	TRBV5-1	CASSPRTVSYNEQFF	TGCGCCAGCAGCCCTCGGACAGTTTCCTACAATGAGCAGTTCTTC
TRBD1	NA	TRBJ1-1	TRBV19	CASRRSGTDHTEAFF	TGTGCCAGTAGACGTTCCGGGACAGACCACACTGAAGCTTTCTTT
NA	NA	TRBJ2-1	TRBV4-1	CASSEGRHAISYNEQFF	TGCGCCAGCAGCGAGGGGAGGCACGCTATCTCCTACAATGAGCAGTTCTTC
NA	once	TRBJ2-7	TRBV7-8	CASSLVVYSYEQYF	TGTGCCAGCAGCTTAGTGGTCTACTCCTACGAGCAGTACTTC
TRBD1	NA	TRBJ1-4	TRBV28	CASSLDDGQVGEKLFF	TGTGCCAGCAGTTTAGATGACGGACAGGTGGGCGAAAAACTGTTTTTT
NA	NA	TRBJ2-5	TRBV7-2	CASSLGPGETQYF	TGTGCCAGCAGCTTAGGTCCGGGGGAGACCCAGTACTTC
NA	few	TRBJ1-2	TRBV2	CASSHLRDQLYGYTF	TGTGCCAGCAGCCACCTCCGGGACCAACTCTACGGCTACACCTTC
NA	NA	TRBJ2-3	TRBV11-2	CASSRGRQDTQYF	TGTGCCAGCAGCCGTGGGAGACAGGATACGCAGTATTTT
TRBD2	NA	TRBJ2-7	TRBV18	CASSPLPGGTYEQYF	TGTGCCAGCTCACCACTGCCGGGGGGTACCTACGAGCAGTACTTC
TRBD2	NA	TRBJ2-7	TRBV29-1	CSVKAGGPEQYF	TGCAGCGTTAAAGCGGGAGGGCCCGAGCAGTACTTC
NA	NA	TRBJ2-1	TRBV5-1	CASSSGPSTEFEQFF	TGCGCCAGCAGCTCCGGGCCATCGACCGAATTCGAGCAGTTCTTC
NA	NA	TRBJ2-7	TRBV2	CASSEGQGRGEQYF	TGTGCCAGCAGTGAGGGGCAGGGAAGAGGAGAGCAGTACTTC
TRBD1	NA	TRBJ1-4	TRBV27	CASSLFQGAPREKLFF	TGTGCCAGCAGTTTATTTCAGGGGGCGCCGCGGGAAAAACTGTTTTTT
NA	NA	TRBJ2-7	TRBV11-2	CASSLALVSSYEQYF	TGTGCCAGCAGCTTAGCTCTGGTGAGCTCCTACGAGCAGTACTTC
TRBD2	NA	TRBJ2-1	TRBV28	CASSFLAGVAGNEQFF	TGTGCCAGCAGTTTCCTAGCGGGAGTAGCGGGCAATGAGCAGTTCTTC
NA	once	TRBJ2-5	TRBV6-6	CASSPVGGYGETQYF	TGTGCCAGCAGCCCCGTTGGGGGGTACGGGGAGACCCAGTACTTC
NA	NA	TRBJ1-2	TRBV6-1	CASSEVAPDSVGYTF	TGTGCCAGCAGTGAAGTTGCCCCGGACTCGGTTGGCTACACCTTC
NA	NA	TRBJ1-1	TRBV6-1	CASSGRAVNTEAFF	TGTGCCAGCAGTGGCAGGGCGGTGAACACTGAAGCTTTCTTT
TRBD1	NA	TRBJ2-5	TRBV5-1	CASSPGTGAQETQYF	TGCGCCAGCAGTCCGGGGACAGGGGCGCAAGAGACCCAGTACTTC
NA	once	TRBJ1-2	TRBV6-1	CASSGGFDYGYTF	TGTGCCAGCAGTGGTGGGTTTGACTATGGCTACACCTTC
NA	NA	TRBJ2-4	TRBV19	CASSLGGSKNIQYF	TGTGCCAGTAGTTTAGGAGGTTCCAAAAACATTCAGTACTTC
TRBD2	NA	TRBJ2-2	TRBV5-4	CASSLGSSGSDTGELFF	TGTGCCAGCAGCTTGGGATCCAGCGGGAGTGACACCGGGGAGCTGTTTTTT
TRBD2	NA	TRBJ2-3	TRBV4-1	CASSQGLAGTDTQYF	TGCGCCAGCAGCCAAGGGCTAGCGGGCACAGATACGCAGTATTTT
NA	once	TRBJ2-7	TRBV27	CASSLTGETGYEQYF	TGTGCCAGCAGTTTAACGGGAGAAACAGGGTACGAGCAGTACTTC
NA	NA	TRBJ2-2	TRBV12-5	CASALSYGQLSNTGELFF	TGTGCTAGTGCCCTTTCTTACGGCCAACTATCGAACACCGGGGAGCTGTTTTTT
NA	NA	TRBJ1-5	TRBV5-1	CASSRIGWGPQHF	TGCGCCAGCAGCCGTATCGGTTGGGGGCCCCAGCATTTT
NA	NA	TRBJ1-1	TRBV27	CASRLMTRGWEVGTEAFF	TGTGCCAGCCGGCTCATGACTAGAGGGTGGGAAGTGGGCACTGAAGCTTTCTTT
NA	NA	TRBJ2-7	TRBV7-3	CASSSGLNEQYF	TGTGCCAGCAGCTCCGGACTGAACGAGCAGTACTTC
NA	NA	TRBJ2-3	TRBV5-1	CASSLEATDTQYF	TGCGCCAGCAGTTTAGAGGCCACAGATACGCAGTATTTT
NA	NA	TRBJ1-1	TRBV6-1	CASRRGGENTEAFF	TGTGCCAGCAGGAGGGGGGGTGAGAACACTGAAGCTTTCTTT
TRBD2	NA	TRBJ2-5	TRBV19	CASSIYLTSGKGETQYF	TGTGCCAGTAGTATCTACCTAACTAGCGGGAAGGGGGAGACCCAGTACTTC
TRBD2	NA	TRBJ2-1	TRBV11-2	CASRASGSYNEQFF	TGTGCCAGCAGGGCTAGCGGCTCCTACAATGAGCAGTTCTTC
TRBD1	NA	TRBJ1-1	TRBV6-5	CASRPDRGNTEAFF	TGTGCCAGCAGACCCGACAGGGGGAACACTGAAGCTTTCTTT